The clone carrying this T cell receptor (beta chain) occurred a few times. The antigen remains unidentified. The investigators amplified TCR beta CDR3 regions from RNA transcripts. A set of HTBI primers served as the primers for a first-round RT-PCR of the TCR CDR3. In TCRdb, the multiplex PCR reads were re-called with MiXCR into one record per CDR3 protein. The data contain 690,000 or so distinct CDR3 sequences, around 20% of them singletons. PBMCs were derived from around 10 ml fresh peripheral blood. The data originate from a study of T cells in Graves' hyperthyroidism and ophthalmopathy. Findings of the study overall: The blood repertoire included most of the expanded thyroid clonotypes above 0.001. In simple terms, a model built on 13 V-J features told ophthalmopathy apart from stable hyperthyroidism.

Germline V lookup: CDR1 MNHNS, CDR2 SASEGT. The CDR3 sequence is 14 residues long. Trimming cost V 6 bases and J 8 bases, with 17 bases left between them. The chain joins TRBV6-1 to TRBJ2-1; a weak D match, TRBD2 (5 bases). Sequencing used blood. The origin of this receptor is a woman between 50 and 59 years old with Graves' hyperthyroidism that later progressed to Graves' ophthalmopathy. CDR3 DNA: TGTGCCAGCAGGTCCAGCGGATATTCGGATGAGCAGTTCTTC. Residues: CASRSSGYSDEQFF.